These T cell receptor beta chains were read from a single sample in a study of cytomegalovirus exposure and HLA in healthy donors. Here immunoSEQ multiplex PCR was the method, and the copy in TCRdb shows in-frame clones only, minus some. The table records about 150,000 clones, 86% of them present only once. Sequencing input: PBMCs. The receptors stem from a man aged 18-30 years in good health and CMV-seropositive. Both conserved end residues are part of each CDR3. The D gene is left open where the match is weak. A clone size is listed for some rows: how often the clone was seen (once, few, many), or a class if it is expanded.

DNA | CDR3 | D | size | J | V
TGTGCCAGCAGCGTGACAGGGCCGGGGACTGAAGCTTTCTTT | CASSVTGPGTEAFF | TRBD1 | once | TRBJ1-1 | TRBV9
TGTGCCAGCAGCTTATCAGGGTTGGGCGAGCAGTACTTC | CASSLSGLGEQYF | . | . | TRBJ2-7 | TRBV5-6
TGTGCCAGCAGTTACGGGGGCGCCCATAATTCACCCCTCCACTTT | CASSYGGAHNSPLHF | . | . | TRBJ1-6 | TRBV6-5
TGTGCCAGCAGCCCGAGGGGACTAGCGGGAGGGCAAGAGACCCAGTACTTC | CASSPRGLAGGQETQYF | TRBD2 | . | TRBJ2-5 | TRBV7-2
TGTGCCAGCAGACCCACCCGGACAGGGGGAAACACCATATATTTT | CASRPTRTGGNTIYF | TRBD1 | . | TRBJ1-3 | TRBV28
TGTGCCAGTAGGCAGGGGACAAACACCGGGGAGCTGTTTTTT | CASRQGTNTGELFF | . | once | TRBJ2-2 | TRBV19
TGTGCCAGCAGCTCTCGGGCTAGCGGGAAAGATGAGCAGTTCTTC | CASSSRASGKDEQFF | TRBD2 | . | TRBJ2-1 | TRBV6-5
TGCAGCACCCAAGGGGCAGGTAACTGGAACACTGAAGCTTTCTTT | CSTQGAGNWNTEAFF | . | . | TRBJ1-1 | TRBV29-1
TGTGCCAGCCGCCGGACTAGCGGCTCCTACGAGCAGTACTTC | CASRRTSGSYEQYF | TRBD2 | . | TRBJ2-7 | TRBV13
TGTGCCAGCAGTACGTCAGCTGGGGCCAACGTCCTGACTTTC | CASSTSAGANVLTF | . | . | TRBJ2-6 | TRBV27
TGCGCCAGCAGCTTGGCGGGACAGGGTTGGGACGAGCAGTACTTC | CASSLAGQGWDEQYF | TRBD1 | . | TRBJ2-7 | TRBV5-1
TGTGCCAGCAGCTCCGACAGGCTAGAGACCCAGTACTTC | CASSSDRLETQYF | . | . | TRBJ2-5 | TRBV11-3